This TCR beta chain was sequenced during a study of T-cell memory formation after mild COVID-19. The study's findings and limits: Whereas later expanders leaned CD4+, clones contracting day 15 to 85 showed a balanced CD4/CD8 makeup.

TCRdb re-analysed the 5' RACE reads in MiXCR, keeping a single row per CDR3 protein. Of around 250,000 distinct CDR3 sequences listed, 9.4% are singletons. This CDR3 is 15 amino acids long. V lost 2 bases and J lost 4, with 12 bases in between. Germline values: CDR1 MNHEY, CDR2 SVGEGT. Of note for this clonotype: Its antigen is unidentified.

The chain uses TRBV6-2 or TRBV6-3 and TRBJ2-1, with D possibly being TRBD2 (7 bases). This sequence was found in a man between 18 and 29 years old who had mild COVID-19 (a few samples of this study predate the infection). Cell type and time point are not known. Sample: PBMCs or a T cell subset sorted from them (not recorded which). The CDR3: CASSYVRGGYNEQFF. Written as DNA, the CDR3 is TGTGCCAGCAGTTACGTCAGGGGAGGGTACAATGAGCAGTTCTTC.